The present TCR beta chain was sequenced within a study of blood T cell repertoires in COVID-19. Trimming removed 1 base from V and 5 bases from J, with 12 bases in between. This CDR3 contains 15 residues. The V gene's germline CDR1 is MNHEY and CDR2 SMNVEV (reference sequence). Sequencing was performed with immunoSEQ multiplex PCR; in TCRdb, only in-frame clones are kept and a portion is missing. The sample shows about 190,000 clones, less than 85% of them seen only once. This clonotype was sampled from a man in his forties or fifties who had recovered from COVID-19. The sequenced sample consisted of peripheral blood. This sequence joins TRBV27 and TRBJ2-1; a weak D match, TRBD1 (6 bases). The CDR3 spells CASSLWETGNNEQFF. The DNA of the CDR3 is TGTGCCAGCAGTTTATGGGAGACAGGTAACAATGAGCAGTTCTTC.